This TCR beta chain was sequenced for a study of CD8+ T cells in alopecia areata (dated 2018 in TCRdb). At the level of the whole study: The treated patients, all with moderate-to-severe alopecia areata, were enrolled in an open-label pilot trial of oral tofacitinib given at 5 to 10 mg twice daily. RNA was extracted with the PAXgene miRNA kit for fixed scalp, the miRNeasy kit for PBMCs, and the RNeasy kit for mouse skin. Disease severity in treated patients was measured with the SALT score, which quantifies the percentage of affected scalp surface area. Clonality in the scalp was compared among normal scalp (n=4), patchy alopecia areata scalp (n=8), and alopecia totalis/universalis scalp (n=8). In humans, TCRbeta sequencing was performed on scalp tissue and on sorted CD4+ and CD8+ peripheral blood T cells from healthy controls and from patients with patchy or totalis/universalis alopecia areata. Tofacitinib-treated patients had biopsies at baseline and at 4 and 24 weeks of treatment, with a later scalp biopsy in several patients. High-throughput TCRbeta sequencing was used to examine T cell clonal expansion in alopecia areata in both the C3H/HeJ mouse model and human patients. TCRbeta CDR3 regions were amplified by immunoSEQ multiplex PCR with 35 Vbeta forward and 13 Jbeta reverse primers. Tofacitinib was given for 6 to 18 months, followed by 6 months of follow-up off drug to assess delayed response and recurrence.

The CDR3 runs 13 residues from the cysteine to the phenylalanine. Only the CDR3 DNA stays, 39 bases, in frame from base 1. CDR1 SNHLY and CDR2 FYNNEI were looked up in the germline V gene. Trimming accounts for 7 bases at V and 6 bases at J, while the number of junction bases matched to no gene is 9. The method was the immunoSEQ multiplex PCR assay. To provide template for TCR sequencing, every sample had RNA extracted and reverse transcribed into cDNA. SuperScript III was used to make first-strand cDNA, primed with a 2:1 mix of oligo-dT and random hexamers. A synthetic immune receptor repertoire was used to assess amplification bias, and residual bias was removed computationally. Per the source publication's procedure: Raw reads were preprocessed for error removal, and CDR3 was defined according to IMGT conventions as running from the conserved cysteine to phenylalanine. Clonality was calculated as 1 minus Shannon entropy normalized by log2 of the number of productive unique TCRs. CD4 or CD8 identity of scalp clones was inferred by cross-referencing scalp TCRbeta sequences with sorted blood CD4 and CD8 repertoires. As stored in TCRdb, this immuneACCESS dataset retains in-frame rearrangements with V and J assigned. A fraction of the clones does not appear; measured against another copy, unresolved V genes explain less than half of the discrepancy, and the remainder lacks a known reason. The V and J calls and clone size come from that table; D and trimming were worked out from the DNA. The table for this sample lists under 250,000 clones; approximately 72% of them were counted only once. Approximately 1.2% of the sample is held by the ten biggest clonotypes.

Results the study describes overall, beyond this receptor: Tofacitinib significantly lowered scalp clonality and the number of expanded CD8+ clones among the top 100 scalp clones. Higher clonality and more expanded CD8+ clones were observed in lesional scalp than in normal scalp, particularly in alopecia totalis/universalis, a finding suggestive of antigenic drive. Many expanded lesional clones were found to persist in scalp and blood during tofacitinib treatment, and relapse after treatment cessation may be partly explained by this persistence. Unlike mouse skin, which is dominated by gammadelta T cells, normal human skin has resident alphabeta T cells that are also sequenced, and this complicates analysis of the scalp TCR repertoire. Shared TCR sequences between patients were less evident than in mice, which may be partly attributable to HLA diversity in the patient population. Because the treated cohort was small and had only one nonresponder, larger studies are needed to examine links between baseline CD8+ expansion and response.

Points on this clone: Its antigen is not yet known. Base quality data are lacking; no much larger clone is found one base away.

In the paper's terms, the treatment or condition label means: oral pan-JAK inhibitor, 5-10 mg twice daily. From alopecia areata patients, peripheral blood was collected along with lesional scalp punch biopsies. After PBMCs were isolated by density centrifugation and stained for CD3, CD4 and CD8, a FACSAria was used to sort CD4+ and CD8+ T cells. The sequence was collected from a human donor with alopecia areata. The sample consisted of CD4+ T cells sorted from blood, taken between weeks 43 and 45, from a patient treated with tofacitinib. The rearranged chain carries TRBV2 and TRBJ2-7, with 7 central nucleotides matching TRBD2. The CDR3 in this case is CASTAGLTREQYF. The nucleotides read TGTGCCAGCACAGCGGGACTAACCCGCGAGCAGTACTTC.